This passage covers 7 T cell receptor beta chains from one sample sequenced in a study of CD8 T cells in Susac syndrome. The RNA input was about 0.45 to 1 ug, and it was reverse transcribed with random hexamers. TCRdb itself ran the immunoSEQ multiplex PCR reads through MiXCR, one entry per CDR3 protein. The sample lists about 190,000 distinct CDR3 sequences; 85% to 95% were seen once. Material for sequencing was CD8+ T cells from PBMCs. The receptor set was obtained from a human donor with Susac syndrome.

The gene calls are TRBV4-1 and TRBJ1-1, with TRBD1 identical over 8 bases. The CDR3 runs to 15 residues. The germline V gene encodes CDR1 MGHRA and CDR2 YSYEKL. V trimming: 4 bases; J trimming: 1 base; junction bases outside the gene matches: 5. Here the CDR3 reads CASSPLGQGNTEAFF. The CDR3 bases are TGCGCCAGCAGCCCTCTCGGACAGGGGAACACTGAAGCTTTCTTT.

The chain combines TRBV6-1 with TRBJ1-1; D remains ambiguous. V was clipped by 6 bases and J by 5 bases, with 13 bases between them. The CDR3 loop spans 13 amino acids. Germline assignment: CDR1 MNHNS and CDR2 SASEGT. DNA of the CDR3: TGTGCCAGCAGACGAGGTCAGGAAACTGAAGCTTTCTTT. It codes for CASRRGQETEAFF.

The chain links TRBV19 to TRBJ2-3, with 8 bases aligning to TRBD2. Germline lookup yields CDR1 LNHDA and CDR2 SQIVND (reference sequence). V shed 8 bases, J shed 0 bases, and the junction held 19 bases outside the gene matches. The CDR3 length is 19 residues. CDR3 sequence (DNA): TGTGCCAGTCCGCGCTTTGGAGCGGGGGAACTATCTAGCACAGATACGCAGTATTTT. Protein product: CASPRFGAGELSSTDTQYF.

This sequence joins TRBV20-1 and TRBJ1-1, with TRBD1 matching 8 bases. CDR1 is DFQATT and CDR2 is SNEGSKA in the germline V gene (reference sequence). The V gene end was trimmed by 3 bases and the J gene end by 5 bases; junction bases not matched to a gene: 5. The CDR3 totals 13 residues. DNA of the CDR3: TGCAGTGCTAGGCAGGGGGCATATACTGAAGCTTTCTTT. Translating gives CSARQGAYTEAFF.

V gene TRBV9 combines with J gene TRBJ1-2, with D possibly matching TRBD1 (6 bases). Trimming cost V 1 base and J 6 bases, with 10 bases left between them. This CDR3 contains 13 residues. Germline CDR1 and CDR2: SGDLS and YYNGEE. The CDR3 sequence is CASSVSNRDGYTF. DNA for the CDR3: TGTGCCAGCAGCGTATCAAACAGGGATGGCTACACCTTC. Full variable domain (outside the CDR3, taken from reference TRBV9 and TRBJ1-2): DSGVTQTPKHLITATGQRVTLRCSPRSGDLSVYWYQQSLDQGLQFLIQYYNGEERAKGNILERFSAQQFPDLHSELNLSSLELGDSALYFCASSVSNRDGYTFGSGTRLTVV.

The V gene is TRBV6-2 or TRBV6-3, the J gene TRBJ1-2, with TRBD1 as a possible D gene (6 bases). CDR3 size: 15 residues. Trimming left V 8 bases short and J 1 base short, with 17 bases between. Germline values: CDR1 MNHEY, CDR2 SVGEGT. This CDR3 reads CASSSLGAHNYGYTF. The CDR3 DNA is TGTGCCAGCTCCTCGCTGGGGGCTCATAACTATGGCTACACCTTC.

This clonotype occurred once. The chain employs TRBV30 and TRBJ1-2; 9 nucleotides align to TRBD1. The trim removed 4 bases at V and 6 bases at J, leaving 9 bases unmatched. In germline, CDR1 is GTSNPN, CDR2 SVGIG (reference sequence). CDR3 length: 14 amino acids. The CDR3 DNA sequence: TGTGCCTGGACCAACTTACAGGGGGCGGATGGCTACACCTTC. Protein: CAWTNLQGADGYTF.